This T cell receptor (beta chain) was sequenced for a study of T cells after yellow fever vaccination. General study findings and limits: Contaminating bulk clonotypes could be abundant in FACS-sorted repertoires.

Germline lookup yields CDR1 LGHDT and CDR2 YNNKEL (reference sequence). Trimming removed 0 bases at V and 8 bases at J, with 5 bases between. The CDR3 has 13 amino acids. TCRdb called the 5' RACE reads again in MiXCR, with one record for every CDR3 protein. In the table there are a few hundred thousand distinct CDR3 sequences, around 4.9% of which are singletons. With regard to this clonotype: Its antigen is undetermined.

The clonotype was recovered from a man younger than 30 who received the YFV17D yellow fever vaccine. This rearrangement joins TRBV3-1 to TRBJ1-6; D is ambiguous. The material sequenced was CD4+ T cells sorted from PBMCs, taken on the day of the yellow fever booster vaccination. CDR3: CASSQDGDSPLHF. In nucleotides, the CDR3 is TGTGCCAGCAGCCAAGATGGGGATTCACCCCTCCACTTT.